This TCR beta chain was recorded in a study of T cells in Graves' hyperthyroidism and ophthalmopathy. Study-wide results and limits: Blood also contained most expanded thyroid clonotypes above 0.001. Researchers report that a 13 V-J model separated ophthalmopathy from stable hyperthyroidism.

RNA transcripts yielded amplified TCR beta CDR3 regions. Primed by the HTBI set, a first-round RT-PCR was run on the TCR CDR3. TCRdb re-analysed the multiplex PCR reads in MiXCR, keeping a single row per CDR3 protein. This table holds over 550,000 distinct CDR3 sequences, about a sixth found once. With respect to this clonotype: Its antigen is not identified.

Absence of ophthalmopathy progression within 18 months defined stable Graves' hyperthyroidism. Source material for PBMCs was 10 ml fresh peripheral blood. Trimming stripped 1 base from V and 2 bases from J, with 15 bases between. Germline CDR1 SNHLY, CDR2 FYNNEI. CDR3 length: 17 residues. Sample: blood. The TCR comes from a woman between 18 and 30 years old with Graves' hyperthyroidism. The chain couples TRBV2 to TRBJ2-1, with a weak D call TRBD1 (6 bases). The CDR3 coding sequence is TGTGCCAGCAGTGAAGACAGGGCTAGTTTCACCTACAATGAGCAGTTCTTC. Translation: CASSEDRASFTYNEQFF.